The 5 T cell receptor beta chains below come from one sample, sequenced in a study of tumor-infiltrating lymphocytes in glioblastoma multiforme. Three nested ARM-PCR rounds with V-beta and C-beta primers built TCRB libraries. TCRdb reanalysed the multiplex PCR reads using MiXCR and keeps one entry per CDR3 protein. The table lists approximately 20,000 distinct CDR3 sequences, 60% to 80% of them singletons. Material for sequencing was peripheral blood. The origin of the receptors is a male donor with glioblastoma.

As for this clonotype: The conserved phenylalanine or tryptophan normally closing the CDR3 is absent here, so this likely arose from a read error. The DNA is omitted, as the CDR3 cannot be located on it reliably, and the CDR3 follows TCRdb's listing. The chain joins TRBV11-2 to TRBJ2-1; TRBD1, the table's D call, was not compared with the DNA. The CDR3 region is 16 residues in length, termini included. The germline CDR1 and CDR2 sequences are SGHAT and FQNNGV. The CDR3 loop reads CASSRDRAKINNERFS.

As concerns this clonotype: Compared with germline, one end of the junction differs, possibly owing to a read error. The chain couples TRBV29-1 to TRBJ1-2, with 7 bases fitting TRBD1. The CDR3 runs to 14 residues. CDR1 is SQVTM and CDR2 is ANQGSEA in the germline V gene. For the CDR3, the DNA is TGCAGCGTGACCGGGGTAGGGGGCTACTATGGCTACACTTTC. Translated: CSVTGVGGYYGYTF. Full variable domain (outside the CDR3, taken from reference TRBV29-1 and TRBJ1-2): SAVISQKPSRDICQRGTSLTIQCQVDSQVTMMFWYRQQPGQSLTLIATANQGSEATYESGFVIDKFPISRPNLTFSTLTVSNMSPEDSSIYLCSVTGVGGYYGYTFGSGTRLTVV.

The CDR3 sequence: CASSQLLPSGRSNEQFF. The DNA of the CDR3 is TGTGCCAGTAGCCAATTACTACCTAGCGGGAGGTCGAATGAGCAGTTCTTC. V is TRBV11-1 and J is TRBJ2-1; TRBD2 aligns across 11 bases. The CDR3 is made up of 17 amino acids. Germline V gene sequence: CDR1 SGHAT, CDR2 FQDESV (reference sequence). The V segment lost 9 bases and the J segment 7 bases; nucleotides outside the gene matches: 17.

Points on this clonotype: A junction boundary mismatches the germline segment, possibly from a read error. This rearrangement joins TRBV6-5 to TRBJ2-2; 7 nucleotides align to TRBD1. CDR3 size: 14 residues. Germline V lookup: CDR1 MNHEY, CDR2 SVGAGI. In nucleotides, the CDR3 is TGTGCCAGCAGTTATAGTGAGGGGGCCGGGGAGCCGTTTTTT. It translates to CASSYSEGAGEPFF.

This clonotype came up many times. The chain uses TRBV12-3 or TRBV12-4 and TRBJ2-7; D not certain. The ends were cut back, 10 bases at V and 5 bases at J, with 18 bases in the middle. The CDR3 extends over 13 amino acids. The CDR3 bases are TGTGCCATCCGGCCTAGGTTTAGAAACGAGCAGTACTTC. It codes for CAIRPRFRNEQYF.